This entry lists 27 T cell receptor beta chains sequenced from one sample in a study of blood T cell repertoires in COVID-19. TCRdb keeps only in-frame clones here, not all; method: immunoSEQ multiplex PCR. The sample lists 40,000 or so clones; over 70% were seen once. The sequencing input was peripheral blood. The receptors were sampled from a human donor in a cohort sampled during active COVID-19.

CDR3 residues: CATSPGLAGGSGELFF. Written as DNA, the CDR3 is TGTGCCACCAGCCCGGGACTAGCGGGGGGGTCGGGGGAGCTGTTTTTT. V gene TRBV15 combines with J gene TRBJ2-2; 16 bases are a match to TRBD2. The junction had 5 bases not matched to a gene; V was cut back by 5 bases and J by 8 bases. The CDR3 length is 16 residues. CDR1 LNHNV and CDR2 YYDKDF come from the germline V gene (reference sequence).

V usage is TRBV19 and J usage is TRBJ1-1; D is ambiguous. Looked up from germline, CDR1 is LNHDA and CDR2 is SQIVND (reference sequence). Trimming took 3 bases from V and 2 from J, leaving 13 bases between them. CDR3 length equals 15 residues. The CDR3 DNA is TGTGCCAGTAGTATCCCAACAGTACTTAACACTGAAGCTTTCTTT. Amino acids: CASSIPTVLNTEAFF. The whole variable domain, remainder taken from reference TRBV19 and TRBJ1-1, is DGGITQSPKYLFRKEGQNVTLSCEQNLNHDAMYWYRQDPGQGLRLIYYSQIVNDFQKGDIAEGYSVSREKKESFPLTVTSAQKNPTAFYLCASSIPTVLNTEAFFGQGTRLTVV.

This rearrangement joins TRBV14 to TRBJ2-1, with D possibly matching TRBD1 (5 bases). The germline gives CDR1 SGHDN, CDR2 FVKESK. The germline V and J ends were trimmed by 4 bases and 0 bases, with 16 bases remaining between them. This CDR3 is built from 17 residues. The CDR3 bases are TGTGCCAGCAGCCGAACGACCGACAGACCCTCCTACAATGAGCAGTTCTTC. Residues: CASSRTTDRPSYNEQFF.

The J gene is TRBJ1-4, the V gene TRBV7-9; 11 bases are shared with TRBD1. This CDR3 region has 14 residues. Per germline, CDR1 SEHNR and CDR2 FQNEAQ (reference sequence). The junction had 4 bases not matched to a gene; V was cut back by 6 bases and J by 7 bases. The CDR3 sequence is CASSWDRGTEKLFF. The DNA for the CDR3 is TGTGCCAGCAGTTGGGACAGGGGGACTGAAAAACTGTTTTTT.

The table lists this clone with a few counts. The CDR3 DNA reads as TGTGCCAGCAGCCCTGGACAGAGCGGGGAGCTGTTTTTT. As protein: CASSPGQSGELFF. The rearrangement links TRBV5-4 to TRBJ2-2, with D possibly being TRBD1 (6 bases). The CDR3 is made up of 13 amino acids. CDR1 SGHNT and CDR2 YYREEE come from the germline V gene (reference sequence). Trimming removed 4 bases from V and 7 bases from J, with 11 bases in between.

The chain couples TRBV7-2 to TRBJ2-3; 16 bases line up with TRBD2. J was trimmed by 4 bases and V by 5 bases; bases with no gene match: 12. This CDR3 has 19 residues. Germline-derived CDR1 and CDR2 are SGHTA and FQGNSA. Here the CDR3 reads CASSLRAGTSGRAPDTQYF. In DNA, the CDR3 is TGTGCCAGCAGCCTACGGGCCGGGACTAGCGGGAGGGCCCCAGATACGCAGTATTTT.

The chain recombines TRBV7-9 with TRBJ2-2, with D perhaps matching TRBD1 (5 bases). Germline V gene lookup returns CDR1 SEHNR and CDR2 FQNEAQ (reference sequence). Trimming pared 3 bases from V and 0 bases from J, leaving 11 bases between. The length of the CDR3 is 16 residues. DNA of the CDR3: TGTGCCAGCAGCTTCTATACAGGCTCGAACACCGGGGAGCTGTTTTTT. Amino acids: CASSFYTGSNTGELFF.

This clone was detected only a few times. The chain couples TRBV30 to TRBJ1-1; 10 bases agree with TRBD1. This CDR3 spans 15 amino acids. Germline CDR1 and CDR2: GTSNPN and SVGIG (reference sequence). Unmatched junction bases numbered 6, after V lost 5 bases and J lost 0 bases. Here the CDR3 reads CAWARTGGMNTEAFF. CDR3 in DNA: TGTGCCTGGGCCCGGACAGGGGGAATGAACACTGAAGCTTTCTTT.

This clone was seen just once. The gene calls are TRBV3-1 (or the pseudogene TRBV3-2) and TRBJ2-6; D is possibly TRBD2 (6 bases). Germline CDR1 reads LGHDT; CDR2 reads YNNKEL (reference sequence). The CDR3 is 18 amino acids. Trimming shortened V by 2 bases and J by 0 bases, and 14 bases separated the two germline ends. The CDR3 protein is CASSQISGGYSGANVLTF. Written as DNA, the CDR3 is TGTGCCAGCAGCCAAATTAGCGGCGGATACTCTGGGGCCAACGTCCTGACTTTC.

The chain couples TRBV3-1 (or the pseudogene TRBV3-2) to TRBJ1-1, with D possibly TRBD1 on 6 matching bases. Germline CDR1 is LGHDT and CDR2 is YNNKEL (reference sequence). This CDR3 comprises 15 residues. With 1 base removed from V and 5 bases from J, the gap between germline ends came to 14 bases. The CDR3 loop reads CASSQGGGRGTEAFF. DNA of the CDR3: TGTGCCAGCAGCCAAGGGGGGGGGCGAGGTACTGAAGCTTTCTTT.

This sequence joins TRBV6-2 or TRBV6-3 and TRBJ2-1; 7 positions agree with TRBD1. The length of the CDR3 is 18 residues. CDR1 is MNHEY and CDR2 is SVGEGT in the germline V gene. The trim removed 3 bases at V and 7 bases at J, leaving 18 bases unmatched. CDR3 sequence reads: CASSYGRGAQGIRNEQFF. The CDR3 DNA is TGTGCCAGCAGTTATGGAAGAGGTGCACAGGGGATTAGGAATGAGCAGTTCTTC.

The count of this clone is one. V gene TRBV7-8 combines with J gene TRBJ2-7, with 11 positions matching TRBD2. CDR1 is SGHVS and CDR2 is FQNEAQ in the germline V gene. V dropped 5 bases and J dropped 4; count of bases not matched to a gene: 16. CDR3 length: 18 amino acids. The CDR3 protein is CASSLSISGLAASYEQYF. CDR3 nucleotide sequence: TGTGCCAGCAGCCTATCCATTTCGGGACTAGCGGCTTCTTACGAGCAGTACTTC.

The V and J genes are TRBV19 and TRBJ1-4; D may be TRBD1 (6 bases). V was trimmed by 8 bases and J by 8 bases, leaving 15 bases between them. CDR3 length: 13 residues. Germline values: CDR1 LNHDA, CDR2 SQIVND (reference sequence). CDR3 residues: CASSGRGWEKLFF. The CDR3 coding sequence is TGTGCCAGTTCTGGAAGGGGGTGGGAAAAACTGTTTTTT.

The chain is built from TRBV30 and TRBJ2-7; D is unresolved. There are 12 residues in the CDR3. Trimming removed 2 bases at V and 4 bases at J, with 9 bases between. CDR1 is GTSNPN and CDR2 is SVGIG in the germline V gene (reference sequence). The CDR3 nucleotides read TGTGCCTGGAGTTTGACGGAGTACGAGCAGTACTTC. Its translation is CAWSLTEYEQYF.

The J gene is TRBJ2-2, the V gene TRBV5-1; TRBD2 matches at 7 bases. J lost 7 bases, V lost 4 bases, and 13 bases had no gene match. CDR1 is SGHRS and CDR2 is YFSETQ in the germline V gene. The CDR3 sequence is 16 residues long. This CDR3 reads CASSLIIGGGVGELFF. CDR3 bases: TGCGCCAGCAGCCTCATCATCGGGGGAGGGGTCGGGGAGCTGTTTTTT.

The chain recombines TRBV5-1 with TRBJ2-5; 8 bases agree with TRBD2. This CDR3 is built from 14 residues. V dropped 7 bases and J dropped 3; count of bases not matched to a gene: 8. Germline values: CDR1 SGHRS, CDR2 YFSETQ. DNA for the CDR3: TGCGCCAGCTCCGGGGGGGAGAAAGAAGAGACCCAGTACTTC. Translated, it gives CASSGGEKEETQYF.

The J gene is TRBJ1-1, the V gene TRBV5-1, with TRBD1 matching 10 bases. V trimming: 0 bases; J trimming: 1 base; junction bases outside the gene matches: 15. CDR3 length equals 20 residues. Germline CDR1 SGHRS, CDR2 YFSETQ. CDR3 loop: CASSLGRLTGGNQGNTEAFF. DNA of the CDR3: TGCGCCAGCAGCTTGGGTCGACTGACAGGGGGCAATCAGGGGAACACTGAAGCTTTCTTT.

This rearrangement joins TRBV3-1 (or the pseudogene TRBV3-2) to TRBJ2-1; D uncertain. The CDR3 runs 11 residues. V was cut by 3 bases and J by 12 bases, with 9 bases left in between. Looked up from germline, CDR1 is LGHDT and CDR2 is YNNKEL (reference sequence). CDR3 protein: CASSHLSGQFF. The CDR3 nucleotides are TGTGCCAGCAGCCACCTATCTGGGCAGTTCTTC.

The J gene is TRBJ2-3, the V gene TRBV9, with TRBD2 matching over 10 bases. This CDR3 comprises 16 residues. Trimming took 0 bases from V and 5 from J; bases not matched to a gene: 6. Looked up from germline, CDR1 is SGDLS and CDR2 is YYNGEE. CDR3 DNA sequence: TGTGCCAGCAGCGTAGCAGCGGGGGGGCCAATAGATACGCAGTATTTT. Amino acids: CASSVAAGGPIDTQYF.

The chain links TRBV21-1 to TRBJ2-1; the table gives TRBD1 as D, unverified against the DNA. TRBV21-1 has pseudogene status. The CDR3 has 15 amino acids. Written as DNA, the CDR3 is TGTGCCAGCAGCAACCGGGACAGGGCGTACAATGAGCAGTTCTTC. As protein: CASSNRDRAYNEQFF.

The rearrangement joins TRBV28 to TRBJ1-4; 11 bases align to TRBD1. The CDR3 is 15 residues long. Per germline, CDR1 MDHEN and CDR2 SYDVKM. Trimming removed 2 bases from V and 8 bases from J; junction bases left unmatched: 4. Written as DNA, the CDR3 is TGTGCCAGCAGTTTAGGGGGACAGGGGGTGGAAAAACTGTTTTTT. Translation gives CASSLGGQGVEKLFF.

The gene calls are TRBV7-8 and TRBJ1-2; 8 bases align to TRBD1. This CDR3 is 15 amino acids long. CDR1 is SGHVS, CDR2 FQNEAQ, per germline. The V gene end was trimmed by 5 bases and the J gene end by 3 bases; junction bases not matched to a gene: 8. CDR3 nucleotide sequence: TGTGCCAGCAGCCACAGGGGACAGGCGGACTATGGCTACACCTTC. Its translation: CASSHRGQADYGYTF.

The chain has TRBV12-3 or TRBV12-4 and TRBJ2-7; D unclear. Trimming removed 3 bases at V and 1 base at J, with 7 bases between. The CDR3 is made up of 13 amino acids. This CDR3 is CASSFELSYEQYF. The CDR3 coding sequence is TGTGCCAGCAGTTTTGAGTTATCCTACGAGCAGTACTTC.

The rearrangement joins TRBV2 to TRBJ2-5; 12 positions agree with TRBD1. CDR3 size: 16 residues. V was pared by 6 bases and J by 4 bases, with 9 bases of the junction left unmatched. CDR1 and CDR2 (germline): SNHLY, FYNNEI. CDR3 nucleotides: TGTGCCAGCAGGGCCGGGACAGGGGGCATTCGAGAGACCCAGTACTTC. This codes for CASRAGTGGIRETQYF.

The rearrangement links TRBV5-4 to TRBJ2-3, with 9 bases fitting TRBD1. CDR1 and CDR2 from the germline V gene are SGHNT and YYREEE (reference sequence). V trimming: 4 bases; J trimming: 4 bases; junction bases outside the gene matches: 4. This CDR3 region has 14 residues. CDR3 sequence (DNA): TGTGCCAGCAGCATGCGACAGGGGGCAGATACGCAGTATTTT. Translating it yields CASSMRQGADTQYF.

The genes are TRBV28 and TRBJ2-7; maybe TRBD2 (6 bases). Germline loops: CDR1 MDHEN, CDR2 SYDVKM. V dropped 3 bases and J dropped 4 bases, with 13 bases sitting between them. This CDR3 has 14 residues. This CDR3 is CASSLPGVEYEQYF. The DNA of the CDR3 is TGTGCCAGCAGTTTGCCGGGGGTCGAGTACGAGCAGTACTTC.

This chain uses TRBV15 with TRBJ2-2; D may be TRBD1 (7 bases). CDR3 length: 13 amino acids. Germline-derived CDR1 and CDR2 are LNHNV and YYDKDF (reference sequence). The V gene lost 6 bases and the J gene lost 12 bases, with 17 bases spanning the gap. The CDR3 sequence is CATSVAGGSKLFF. The CDR3 DNA follows: TGTGCCACCAGTGTGGCAGGGGGGTCGAAGCTGTTTTTT.